This is a list of T cell receptor beta chains from one sample in a study of prognosis after radiotherapy for stage I lung cancer. MiXCR was run by TCRdb on the multiplex PCR reads, yielding one entry per CDR3 protein. The data hold 30,000 to 40,000 distinct CDR3 sequences, with approximately 29% observed a single time. The material was PBMCs, obtained before or after stereotactic body radiation therapy (not recorded which). These receptors originate from a donor aged 50 or older with non-small cell lung cancer. CDR3s include the opening cysteine and the closing phenylalanine or tryptophan. Fields, in order: D gene, J gene, CDR3 length, V gene, clone size, CDR3 DNA, CDR3 protein. The D gene is left open where the match is weak. Clone sizes are given selectively: once, few, many, or a class where the clone is expanded.

TRBD2	TRBJ2-7	18	TRBV5-1	many	TGCGCCAGCAGCAAGGGGTGGGGACTAGCGGCTTTCTCCTACGAGCAGTACTTC	CASSKGWGLAAFSYEQYF
NA	TRBJ1-2	13	TRBV7-9	many	TGTGCCAGCAGCTTAGGCGCGGGCGATGGCTACACCTTC	CASSLGAGDGYTF
TRBD1	TRBJ1-2	18	TRBV20-1	many	TGCAGTGCTAGAGATATAAGGGACGTGGGACAGGGGTCTATGGGCTACACCTTC	CSARDIRDVGQGSMGYTF
NA	TRBJ1-2	13	TRBV5-1	NA	TGCGTCAGCAGCTTGGTCTCAAACTATGGCTACGCCTTC	CVSSLVSNYGYAF
NA	TRBJ2-5	12	TRBV18	NA	TGTGCCATCTCAAGGTACCAAGAGACCCAGTACTTC	CAISRYQETQYF
NA	TRBJ1-1	14	TRBV7-2	many	TGTGCCAGCAGCTTACGTAACCTGAACACTGAAGCTTTCTTT	CASSLRNLNTEAFF
NA	TRBJ1-6	14	TRBV3-1	many	TGTGCCAGCAGCCAAGATGGAAGTAATTCACCCCTCCACTTT	CASSQDGSNSPLHF
TRBD2	TRBJ2-1	15	TRBV9	many	TGTGCCAGCAGCGTAGAGGGACTAGCGGGGGGTGAGCAGTTCTTC	CASSVEGLAGGEQFF
TRBD2	TRBJ2-7	18	TRBV18	many	TGTGCCAGCTCACCACCGACTAGCGGGGGGCCGTCGCCCTACGAGCAGTACTTC	CASSPPTSGGPSPYEQYF
NA	TRBJ2-2	18	TRBV6-2/TRBV6-3	many	TGTGCCAGCACCATCCTCAGGGTTACTATAGCGAACACCGGGGAGCTGTTTTTT	CASTILRVTIANTGELFF
TRBD1	TRBJ2-3	16	TRBV5-5	NA	TGTGCCAGCAGCTTGGGGACAGGAGCCTTTTTAGATACGCAGTATTTT	CASSLGTGAFLDTQYF
NA	TRBJ1-1	15	TRBV12-3/TRBV12-4	many	TGTGCCAGCAGTTTCTACGCGAAAATGAACACTGAAGCTTTCTTT	CASSFYAKMNTEAFF
NA	TRBJ2-7	12	TRBV20-1	NA	TGCAGTGCCTCACCCGGTGCTTACGAGCAGTACTTC	CSASPGAYEQYF
NA	TRBJ1-5	17	TRBV7-9	many	TGTGCCAGCAGCTTAGGGGGGAGGAACAGGAGGAATCAACCCCAGCATTTT	CASSLGGRNRRNQPQHF
TRBD2	TRBJ2-5	13	TRBV11-1	many	TGTGCCAGCACGCGGGGGGTAGGAGAGACCCAGTACTTC	CASTRGVGETQYF
NA	TRBJ1-5	14	TRBV28	many	TGTGCCAGCAGTGTAGGGCCTGCCAATCAGCCCCAGCATTTT	CASSVGPANQPQHF
NA	TRBJ1-5	15	TRBV6-1	NA	TGTACCAGCAGGAAAGACAGCTCCCTCAACCAGCCCCAGCATTTT	CTSRKDSSLNQPQHF
TRBD1	TRBJ2-1	15	TRBV11-3	many	TGTGCCAGCAGCCTCGACAGGGGGCCTTACAATGAGCAGTTCTTC	CASSLDRGPYNEQFF
NA	TRBJ1-4	14	TRBV7-8	many	TGTGCCAGCAGCTTAGTGGAAGGGAGTGGAAAACTGTTTTTT	CASSLVEGSGKLFF
NA	TRBJ2-7	14	TRBV7-8	many	TGTGCCAGCAGCCCCCGGGACGAAGCCTACGAGCAGTACTTC	CASSPRDEAYEQYF
NA	TRBJ1-1	14	TRBV9	many	TGTGCCAGCAGCCCGATAGGTACGCGCACTGAAGCTTTCTTT	CASSPIGTRTEAFF
TRBD2	TRBJ2-2	17	TRBV6-2/TRBV6-3	NA	TGTGCCAGCAGACCTTTTCGTAGCGGGAGCATGGCCGGGGAGCTGTTTTTT	CASRPFRSGSMAGELFF
TRBD2	TRBJ2-1	14	TRBV27	many	TGTGCCAGCAGTTCCGGACTAGCGGGGGGGCGTAAGTTCTTC	CASSSGLAGGRKFF
TRBD2	TRBJ2-3	14	TRBV7-2	many	TGTGCCAGCAGCTTGGGAGGGCGCACAGATACGCAGTATTTT	CASSLGGRTDTQYF
NA	TRBJ2-2	15	TRBV28	NA	TGTCCCAGCAGTTTACTGCAGGGGAGCACCGGGGATCTTTTTTTT	CPSSLLQGSTGDLFF
NA	TRBJ2-1	15	TRBV7-6	few	TGTGCCAGCAGCTCAAGGCGGGGTCCTTACAATGAGCAGTTCTTC	CASSSRRGPYNEQFF
NA	TRBJ2-3	16	TRBV3-1	NA	TGTGCCAGCAGCCAAGACTTGTTGGGGGCCGCAGATACGCAGTATTTT	CASSQDLLGAADTQYF
NA	TRBJ2-2	13	TRBV10-2	many	TGCGCCAGCAGCAGGGGAATCACCGGGGAGCTGTTTTTT	CASSRGITGELFF
TRBD2	TRBJ2-7	16	TRBV4-3	many	TGCGCCAGCAGCCATTTTAGCGGGGGCAACTCCTACGAGCAGTACTTC	CASSHFSGGNSYEQYF
NA	TRBJ2-7	12	TRBV11-1	many	TGTGCCAGCAGCGACCGGACGGGGGAGCAGTACTTC	CASSDRTGEQYF